This T cell receptor (beta chain) was identified in a study of shared clonotypes between healthy human individuals. Per the original data handling: ImmunoSEQ yielded junction-only sequences lacking quality scores, so filtering differed. Profiled with immunoSEQ multiplex PCR; TCRdb holds only in-frame clones, not every one. That table is the source of V, J and clone size, and D and trimming were worked out from the DNA. The sample shows roughly 2 million clones, 90% to 97% of them seen only once. Trimming removed 0 bases at V and 1 base at J, with 10 bases between. CDR3 length: 15 amino acids. Looked up from germline, CDR1 is SGDLS and CDR2 is YYNGEE.

The receptor was isolated from a man aged 18 to 30 in good health. The chain employs TRBV9 and TRBJ1-1; D not resolved. Sequenced input: naive CD4+ T cells sorted from blood. As for subset: CD45RA+ positively selected. DNA for the CDR3: TGTGCCAGCAGCGTAGGGATCGGAGGGAACACTGAAGCTTTCTTT. Amino acids: CASSVGIGGNTEAFF.